Listed here are 17 T cell receptor beta chains from one sample, sequenced in a study of blood T cell repertoires in COVID-19. Clones were sequenced by immunoSEQ multiplex PCR, and TCRdb holds only the in-frame ones, with some missing. The repertoire includes roughly 240,000 clones, 65% to 90% of them detected once, and about 4.5% sits in the top ten. The sample comprised peripheral blood. These receptors came from a woman aged 70-85 years with acute or convalescent COVID-19.

This rearrangement joins TRBV27 to TRBJ1-5; D is uncertain. The germline V gene has CDR1 MNHEY and CDR2 SMNVEV (reference sequence). V gave up 5 bases and J gave up 0 bases, with 8 bases separating them. CDR3 length: 14 residues. In DNA form, the CDR3 reads TGTGCCAGCAGTCGCTCCTATAGCAATCAGCCCCAGCATTTT. This encodes CASSRSYSNQPQHF.

The J gene is TRBJ1-2, the V gene TRBV6-2 or TRBV6-3; 8 nucleotides agree with TRBD1. This CDR3 is built from 12 residues. V was clipped by 6 bases and J by 5 bases; unmatched bases: 2. CDR1 is MNHEY and CDR2 is SVGEGT in the germline V gene. CDR3 sequence: CASSRTGYGYTF. The CDR3 bases are TGTGCCAGCAGCCGGACAGGGTATGGCTACACCTTC.

DNA of the CDR3: TGCGCCAGCAGCTTTTTGTTTTCGGGGACTGAAGCTTTCTTT. It translates to CASSFLFSGTEAFF. This chain joins TRBV5-1 and TRBJ1-1; D gene ambiguous. The CDR3 runs to 14 residues. The V end lost 2 bases, the J end lost 5 bases, and 13 bases lay between the germline ends. In germline, CDR1 is SGHRS, CDR2 YFSETQ.

This clone was counted a single time. The chain combines TRBV14 with TRBJ2-5, with 10 bases that match TRBD2. The CDR3 has 15 amino acids. From germline, CDR1 is SGHDN and CDR2 FVKESK. Trimming cost V 5 bases and J 5 bases; bases outside gene matches: 8. CDR3: CASSAPGTSEETQYF. The DNA for the CDR3 is TGTGCCAGCAGCGCCCCCGGGACTAGCGAGGAGACCCAGTACTTC.

The CDR3 spells CASSQNGASGGTDTQYF. Written as DNA, the CDR3 is TGTGCCAGCAGCCAAAACGGGGCTAGCGGGGGTACAGATACGCAGTATTTT. The chain links TRBV4-2 to TRBJ2-3; 10 bases agree with TRBD2. From germline, CDR1 is LGHNA and CDR2 YNFKEQ. Losses at the gene ends were 2 bases for V and 3 bases for J; bases not matched to a gene: 8. This CDR3 is 17 amino acids long.

The chain links TRBV5-5 to TRBJ2-5; 10 bases match TRBD1. The trim removed 3 bases at V and 5 bases at J, leaving 10 bases unmatched. This CDR3 spans 16 amino acids. CDR1 and CDR2 from the germline V gene are SGHKS and YYEKEE (reference sequence). The CDR3 sequence: CASSSAGQGILETQYF. The CDR3 DNA is TGTGCCAGCAGCTCGGCGGGACAGGGGATTTTGGAGACCCAGTACTTC.

This clone was observed a handful of times. This chain links TRBV5-1 with TRBJ2-3; the match to TRBD2 covers 7 bases. V lost 2 bases, J lost 2 bases, and 14 bases stayed unmatched. The CDR3 is 18 residues long. CDR1 is SGHRS, CDR2 YFSETQ, per germline. As DNA, the CDR3 is TGCGCCAGCAGCTTCGGAGGTTTGCTAGCGGCTAACACAGATACGCAGTATTTT. Its translation is CASSFGGLLAANTDTQYF.

In this sample, this clone turned up once. The chain has TRBV24-1 and TRBJ1-2; D is undetermined. This CDR3 is built from 12 residues. With 8 bases removed from V and 4 bases from J, the gap between germline ends came to 10 bases. Germline V gives CDR1 KGHDR, CDR2 SFDVKD. CDR3 sequence: CATNAQSYGYTF. The CDR3 nucleotides read TGTGCCACCAATGCACAGTCCTATGGCTACACCTTC.

V usage is TRBV11-2 and J usage is TRBJ2-7; 7 bases are shared with TRBD2. The CDR3 contains 16 residues. The germline V gene has CDR1 SGHAT and CDR2 FQNNGV. J gave up 2 bases and V 1 base, and 8 bases lay outside the gene matches. CDR3 in DNA: TGTGCCAGCAGCTTAGGAGGGGCCGGGACTACCTACGAGCAGTACTTC. It translates to CASSLGGAGTTYEQYF.

The chain employs TRBV30 and TRBJ1-6, with a possible D match to TRBD1 (6 bases). The CDR3 has 12 amino acids. Looked up from germline, CDR1 is GTSNPN and CDR2 is SVGIG (reference sequence). The V end was cut by 4 bases, the J end by 7 bases, with 8 bases between. The CDR3 is CAWTQGNSPLHF. DNA for the CDR3: TGTGCCTGGACACAGGGAAATTCACCCCTCCACTTT. The whole variable domain, filled in from reference TRBV30 and TRBJ1-6, reads SQTIHQWPATLVQPVGSPLSLECTVEGTSNPNLYWYRQAAGRGLQLLFYSVGIGQISSEVPQNLSASRPQDRQFILSSKKLLLSDSGFYLCAWTQGNSPLHFGNGTRLTVT.

The gene calls are TRBV6-5 and TRBJ2-7; D perhaps matches TRBD1 (6 bases). With 2 bases removed from V and 2 bases from J, the gap between germline ends came to 16 bases. CDR1 and CDR2 from the germline V gene are MNHEY and SVGAGI. The CDR3 covers 16 residues. The CDR3 here is CASSYAGRGAAYEQYF. CDR3 coding DNA: TGTGCCAGCAGTTACGCGGGCAGGGGAGCAGCCTACGAGCAGTACTTC.

The genes are TRBV5-1 and TRBJ1-1, with D perhaps TRBD1 (5 bases). There are 13 residues in the CDR3. CDR1 SGHRS and CDR2 YFSETQ come from the germline V gene. V gave up 4 bases and J gave up 0 bases, with 7 bases separating them. The CDR3 region has the DNA TGCGCCAGCAGCAAAGGGGTGAACACTGAAGCTTTCTTT. Amino acid sequence: CASSKGVNTEAFF.

The chain links TRBV6-2 or TRBV6-3 to TRBJ2-7; tentative D call: TRBD1 (6 bases). Germline-derived CDR1 and CDR2 are MNHEY and SVGEGT. CDR3 length: 15 amino acids. V shed 2 bases and J shed 4 bases, with 15 bases lying between them. The DNA of the CDR3 is TGTGCCAGCAGTTACCCCGGGACACACCCGTACGAGCAGTACTTC. It encodes CASSYPGTHPYEQYF.

J is TRBJ2-5 and V is TRBV20-1; TRBD1 is a possible D gene (5 bases). The CDR3 totals 13 residues. V gave up 3 bases and J gave up 3 bases, with 11 bases separating them. Germline V gene data show CDR1 as DFQATT and CDR2 as SNEGSKA (reference sequence). The DNA for the CDR3 is TGCAGTGCTAGTTGGGGCAACGAAGAGACCCAGTACTTC. Its protein product is CSASWGNEETQYF.

The CDR3 region is CASSKSWTALMRYTF. The CDR3 DNA reads TGTGCCAGCAGCAAAAGCTGGACAGCCCTCATGAGGTACACCTTC. The chain couples TRBV21-1 to TRBJ1-2; the table's D call TRBD1 went unverified against the DNA. TRBV21-1 is deemed a pseudogene. The length of the CDR3 is 15 residues.

The chain has TRBV27 and TRBJ1-5; no firm D call. This CDR3 spans 14 amino acids. Trimming left V 2 bases short and J 11 bases short, with 16 bases between. Germline CDR1 MNHEY, CDR2 SMNVEV (reference sequence). This chain's CDR3 is CASSLGPWGEAQHF. In nucleotides, the CDR3 is TGTGCCAGCAGTTTAGGGCCATGGGGAGAGGCCCAGCATTTT.

For this clone: This specimen includes other DNA sequences encoding the same CDR3. This CDR3 reads CASSLGAGGSYNEQFF. For the CDR3, the DNA is TGCGCCAGCAGCTTGGGAGCGGGGGGCTCCTACAATGAGCAGTTCTTC. The rearrangement uses TRBV5-1 and TRBJ2-1, with TRBD2 matching over 9 bases. The CDR3 covers 16 residues. With 0 bases clipped from V and 0 bases from J, the junction kept 1 base outside the gene matches. In germline, CDR1 is SGHRS, CDR2 YFSETQ.